This T cell receptor (beta chain) came from a study of shared clonotypes between healthy human individuals. Study overall: Per donor, CD8 memory used one plate, CD8 naive used two, CD4 memory used three and CD4 naive used three. Study-level findings and limits: Clonotype sharing across several donors was observed for around 4.8% of naive CD4 clonotypes.

This CDR3 is built from 13 residues. V lost 2 bases and J lost 4, with 8 bases in between. CDR1 and CDR2 from the germline V gene are SGHNT and YENEEA. Deep level was the assay's run setting. Libraries were prepared by immunoSEQ multiplex PCR; TCRdb keeps only in-frame clonotypes and omits some of them. The sample contains under 2,500,000 clones, around 95% of which appear only once. A note on this clone: Its antigen remains unknown.

Subsets obtained from CD4+ cells comprised CD45RA+ naive and CD45RA-negative memory cells. The source is a young man in good health. This chain connects TRBV11-3 to TRBJ2-5; TRBD2 is a possible D gene (5 bases). Sequenced sample: naive CD4+ T cells sorted from blood. As for subset: CD45RA+ positively selected. CDR3 sequence: CASSLSLAETQYF. In DNA, the CDR3 is TGTGCCAGCAGCTTAAGCCTAGCAGAGACCCAGTACTTC.